This entry describes one T cell receptor beta chain. Its matching antigen is unknown. The CDR3 length is 14 residues. V lost 0 bases to trimming and J lost 10 bases; unmatched junction nucleotides: 6. CDR1 MNHEY and CDR2 SVGAGI come from the germline V gene. This sample was taken from a study of somatic mutations in cytotoxic T cells in rheumatoid arthritis. Sequencing was performed with immunoSEQ multiplex PCR; in TCRdb, only in-frame clones are kept and a portion is missing. The data show 10,000 to 15,000 clones, with less than 85% seen just once and around a tenth held by the top ten. Study-wide results and limits: The study found that the largest CD8+ clone exceeded 20% of CD8+ cells in about an eighth of the 65 patients. Clonality measured in CD8+ T cells did not differ significantly between rheumatoid arthritis patients and age-matched healthy controls.

The TCR comes from a woman aged 40 to 49 in good health. Material: CD8+ T cells sorted from blood. The chain is built from TRBV6-5 and TRBJ1-1; TRBD1 matches at 9 bases. The CDR3 is CASSYSGQGTSAFF. The CDR3 DNA is TGTGCCAGCAGTTACTCGGGACAGGGTACTTCAGCTTTCTTT.